The T cell receptor (beta chain) described here comes from a study of T cell responses to AZD1222 COVID-19 vaccine. V shed 3 bases, J shed 4 bases, and the junction held 14 bases outside the gene matches. The CDR3 covers 19 residues. Germline values: CDR1 ENHRY, CDR2 SYGVKD. Data came from immunoSEQ multiplex PCR; TCRdb stores just in-frame clones and leaves some out. The table lists 57,000 or so clones, roughly 70% of them singletons. This chain uses TRBV10-3 with TRBJ2-1; 11 bases align to TRBD2. Source: peripheral blood, taken on day 0 of AZD1222 vaccination. The TCR originated in an adult in good health. DNA of the CDR3: TGTGCCATCAGTGACCCAACTCGACGTAGCGGGGGGGGTTACAATGAGCAGTTCTTC. This encodes CAISDPTRRSGGGYNEQFF.